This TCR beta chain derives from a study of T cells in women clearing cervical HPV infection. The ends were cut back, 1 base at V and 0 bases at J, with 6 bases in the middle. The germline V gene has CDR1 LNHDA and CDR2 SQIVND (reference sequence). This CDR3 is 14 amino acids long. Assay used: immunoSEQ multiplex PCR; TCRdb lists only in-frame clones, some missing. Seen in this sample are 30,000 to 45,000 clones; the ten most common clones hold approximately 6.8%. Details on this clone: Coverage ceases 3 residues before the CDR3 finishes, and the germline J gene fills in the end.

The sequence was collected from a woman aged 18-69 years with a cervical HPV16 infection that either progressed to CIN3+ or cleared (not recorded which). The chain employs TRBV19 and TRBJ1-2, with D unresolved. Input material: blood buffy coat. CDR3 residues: CASSIGGTNYGYTF. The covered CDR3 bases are TGTGCCAGTAGTATAGGCGGAACTAACTATGGC. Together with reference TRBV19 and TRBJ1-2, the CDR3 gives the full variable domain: DGGITQSPKYLFRKEGQNVTLSCEQNLNHDAMYWYRQDPGQGLRLIYYSQIVNDFQKGDIAEGYSVSREKKESFPLTVTSAQKNPTAFYLCASSIGGTNYGYTFGSGTRLTVV.